One sample yielded the 21 T cell receptor beta chains listed below, sequenced in a study of CD8+ T cells in alopecia areata. The sequencing template was cDNA reverse transcribed from extracted RNA. TCRdb's table, derived via immunoSEQ multiplex PCR, lists solely in-frame clones and lacks some. Of about 180,000 clones in the sample, roughly 60% were seen once. This specimen consisted of CD4+ T cells sorted from blood, obtained at week 0. These receptor sequences come from a human donor with alopecia areata.

This sequence joins TRBV7-9 and TRBJ2-2; D gene ambiguous. V lost 4 bases to trimming and J lost 4 bases, with 4 bases between them. Germline CDR1 SEHNR, CDR2 FQNEAQ (reference sequence). The CDR3 contains 12 residues. Here the CDR3 reads CASSSFTGELFF. CDR3 nucleotides: TGTGCCAGCAGCTCCTTCACCGGGGAGCTGTTTTTT.

This clone was counted a few times. The chain combines TRBV5-1 with TRBJ1-1; TRBD1 might be the D (5 bases). The germline gives CDR1 SGHRS, CDR2 YFSETQ. The CDR3 sequence is 14 residues long. Trimming removed 2 bases at V and 5 bases at J, with 13 bases between. The CDR3 loop reads CASSFGGMETEAFF. CDR3 bases: TGCGCCAGCAGCTTTGGGGGGATGGAGACTGAAGCTTTCTTT.

The rearrangement uses TRBV30 and TRBJ1-2, with D possibly being TRBD1 (5 bases). With 1 base removed from V and 7 bases from J, the gap between germline ends came to 13 bases. The CDR3 is 13 amino acids. CDR1 and CDR2 (germline): GTSNPN, SVGIG (reference sequence). CDR3 coding DNA: TGTGCCTGGAGTGCCTATACAGGTTTTGGCTACACCTTC. This translates into CAWSAYTGFGYTF.

The V and J genes are TRBV29-1 and TRBJ1-2; D is unresolved. Looked up from germline, CDR1 is SQVTM and CDR2 is ANQGSEA. V lost 4 bases to trimming and J lost 6 bases, with 12 bases between them. The length of the CDR3 is 12 residues. This chain's CDR3 is CSVVRTANGYTF. In DNA, the CDR3 is TGCAGCGTTGTTCGCACAGCAAATGGCTACACCTTC.

This clone has just one count. V gene TRBV9 combines with J gene TRBJ2-7; D gene ambiguous. The CDR3 is 20 residues long. V gave up 0 bases and J gave up 6 bases, with 31 bases separating them. Looked up from germline, CDR1 is SGDLS and CDR2 is YYNGEE. CDR3: CASSVDVGLGTLRSASEQYF. Here the CDR3 DNA reads TGTGCCAGCAGCGTAGATGTAGGGCTGGGAACCCTTAGGTCTGCTAGCGAGCAGTACTTC. Full variable domain (rest looked up from reference TRBV9 and TRBJ2-7): DSGVTQTPKHLITATGQRVTLRCSPRSGDLSVYWYQQSLDQGLQFLIQYYNGEERAKGNILERFSAQQFPDLHSELNLSSLELGDSALYFCASSVDVGLGTLRSASEQYFGPGTRLTVT.

CDR3 residues: CAWSRGATRAFF. CDR3 sequence (DNA): TGTGCCTGGAGTCGGGGGGCCACTCGGGCTTTCTTT. This chain joins TRBV30 and TRBJ1-1; D may be TRBD1 (6 bases). Between the trimmed V and J ends, which lost 2 bases and 11 bases, there was a span of 15 bases. The CDR3 has 12 residues. The germline V gene encodes CDR1 GTSNPN and CDR2 SVGIG (reference sequence).

This clone was detected only a few times. This chain connects TRBV29-1 to TRBJ2-7, with TRBD2 matching over 7 bases. The CDR3 covers 11 residues. Germline assignment: CDR1 SQVTM and CDR2 ANQGSEA. Trimming cost V 0 bases and J 12 bases; bases outside gene matches: 5. This CDR3 is CSVEDGEGRYF. DNA of the CDR3: TGCAGCGTTGAAGATGGGGAGGGACGGTACTTC.

This clone was counted a few times. This chain links TRBV29-1 with TRBJ2-3; possible D gene TRBD2, 5 bases. The CDR3 is 12 amino acids. V was shortened by 7 bases and J by 2 bases, with 10 bases between the two germline ends. Germline assignment: CDR1 SQVTM and CDR2 ANQGSEA. Written as DNA, the CDR3 is TGCAGCGCTGGCGGACTCACAGATACGCAGTATTTT. Translating gives CSAGGLTDTQYF.

The CDR3 DNA is TGCAGCGTTAAGGGCATCATGAACACTGAAGCTTTCTTT. Amino acid sequence: CSVKGIMNTEAFF. The chain is built from TRBV29-1 and TRBJ1-1; the D is unclear. Germline V gene data show CDR1 as SQVTM and CDR2 as ANQGSEA. The CDR3 is 13 residues long. V lost 5 bases and J lost 0, with 10 bases in between.

This clone has only a few counts. The chain uses TRBV27 and TRBJ1-6, with TRBD1 matching over 7 bases. The J segment lost 9 bases and the V segment lost 5 bases, leaving 4 bases of the junction unmatched. The V gene's germline CDR1 is MNHEY and CDR2 SMNVEV (reference sequence). CDR3 length: 13 amino acids. The CDR3 spells CASSPRDSSPLHF. The DNA for the CDR3 is TGTGCCAGCAGTCCCCGGGACAGTTCACCCCTCCACTTT.

Written as DNA, the CDR3 is TGTGCCTGGAGTGGAAGACAGAGCAATCAGCCCCAGCATTTT. Translating it yields CAWSGRQSNQPQHF. V and J are TRBV30 and TRBJ1-5; the D gene is possibly TRBD1 (5 bases). This CDR3 contains 14 residues. The V end was cut by 1 base, the J end by 1 base, with 8 bases between. Germline V gene sequence: CDR1 GTSNPN, CDR2 SVGIG (reference sequence).

The chain recombines TRBV6-1 with TRBJ2-3; D perhaps matches TRBD1 (5 bases). The CDR3 sequence is 14 residues long. V lost 1 base, J lost 4 bases, and 9 bases lay in between. Germline V CDR1 and CDR2: MNHNS, SASEGT. CDR3 sequence (DNA): TGTGCCAGCAGTGAAGTCCAGGGCGCAGATACGCAGTATTTT. It encodes CASSEVQGADTQYF.

This clone was counted between two and nine times. This chain uses TRBV10-1 with TRBJ2-3; D remains ambiguous. Trimming left V 2 bases short and J 0 bases short, with 6 bases between. This CDR3 contains 14 residues. CDR1 and CDR2 (germline): WNHNN, SYGVQD (reference sequence). CDR3 in amino acids: CASSEKQSTDTQYF. DNA for the CDR3: TGCGCCAGCAGTGAGAAGCAAAGCACAGATACGCAGTATTTT.

This clone was picked up a small number of times. The chain uses TRBV7-2 and TRBJ2-3, with 10 bases aligning to TRBD2. V shed 4 bases, J shed 3 bases, and the junction held 10 bases outside the gene matches. The CDR3 length is 17 residues. The germline CDR1 and CDR2 sequences are SGHTA and FQGNSA. The CDR3 DNA follows: TGTGCCAGCAGCTCGGCTAGCGGGGGAAGGGTAACAGATACGCAGTATTTT. Translated, it gives CASSSASGGRVTDTQYF.

This clone has only a few counts. This chain links TRBV7-2 with TRBJ2-5; D is perhaps TRBD2 (6 bases). This CDR3 has 15 amino acids. The germline gives CDR1 SGHTA, CDR2 FQGNSA. V was cut by 2 bases and J by 0 bases, with 10 bases left in between. The CDR3 bases are TGTGCCAGCAGCTTAAGTCCGGGGGACCAAGAGACCCAGTACTTC. Its protein is CASSLSPGDQETQYF.

This sequence joins TRBV30 and TRBJ2-7; 8 nucleotides agree with TRBD1. The CDR3 runs to 13 residues. The germline gives CDR1 GTSNPN, CDR2 SVGIG (reference sequence). The V segment lost 2 bases and the J segment 6 bases; nucleotides outside the gene matches: 6. The DNA for the CDR3 is TGTGCCTGGAGTTTACAACAGGGGGGCGAGCAGTACTTC. Encoded protein: CAWSLQQGGEQYF.

The chain uses TRBV6-1 and TRBJ2-5; tentative D call: TRBD2 (5 bases). Trimming took off 6 bases at V and 5 bases at J, with 13 bases between the two ends. Germline V lookup: CDR1 MNHNS, CDR2 SASEGT. The CDR3 has 13 amino acids. In DNA, the CDR3 is TGTGCCAGCAGATCCCCGTCGGGGGAGACCCAGTACTTC. It encodes CASRSPSGETQYF.

This clone was seen more than once but under ten times. J is TRBJ2-3 and V is TRBV29-1, with D uncertain. The germline gives CDR1 SQVTM, CDR2 ANQGSEA. V was cut by 3 bases and J by 1 base, with 11 bases left in between. The CDR3 consists of 14 residues. DNA for the CDR3: TGCAGCGTTGATGGCCTTAGGGGCACAGATACGCAGTATTTT. Protein: CSVDGLRGTDTQYF.

The V and J genes are TRBV11-2 and TRBJ2-1; no clear D gene. Trimming pared 3 bases from V and 9 bases from J, leaving 9 bases between. This CDR3 is built from 12 residues. Germline values: CDR1 SGHAT, CDR2 FQNNGV. This CDR3 is CASSFRHGEQFF. The CDR3 DNA reads as TGTGCCAGCAGCTTTCGTCACGGTGAGCAGTTCTTC.

The chain has TRBV9 and TRBJ1-2; perhaps TRBD1 as D (6 bases). CDR1 SGDLS and CDR2 YYNGEE come from the germline V gene. The V and J ends lost 1 base and 2 bases respectively, with 9 bases between them. The CDR3 covers 14 residues. DNA for the CDR3: TGTGCCAGCAGCGTAACAGGGACGAACTATGGCTACACCTTC. Translation gives CASSVTGTNYGYTF.

Of note for this clone: Other DNA sequences in this sample translate to the same CDR3. The gene calls are TRBV4-3 and TRBJ2-2, with D perhaps matching TRBD1 (5 bases). With 0 bases removed from V and 5 bases from J, the gap between germline ends came to 7 bases. The germline gives CDR1 LGHNA, CDR2 YSLEER. The CDR3 consists of 14 residues. The CDR3 DNA follows: TGCGCCAGCAGCCAAGAAAAGGGGACCGGGGAGCTGTTTTTT. Its protein product is CASSQEKGTGELFF.